This T cell receptor (beta chain) appears in the sequencing data of a study of cytomegalovirus exposure and HLA in healthy donors (TCRdb year 2017). With regard to the full study: According to an earlier analysis of a few hundred of the donors, some 180 million T cells yielded 90 million to 130 million unique TCR beta sequences and about 300 Gb of sequence data. In a later genetic analysis, genome-wide SNP genotypes for about three fifths of the 666 donors were used, and that subset was treated as a discovery cohort. The study used immunosequencing to profile the T cell repertoires of around 600 subjects and linked those repertoires to cytomegalovirus serostatus. An earlier analysis of 587 of the donors used high-throughput TCR beta sequencing to judge whether each TCR beta V gene segment behaved as functional or pseudogenic. A later analysis re-examined previously published TCR beta repertoires from 600 to 700 donors and added high-resolution HLA genotyping to investigate patterns of TCR occurrence. A separate validation cohort of roughly 130 different subjects was used in addition to the roughly 620-subject first cohort. To predict cytomegalovirus infection status, the study combined high-throughput TCR immunosequencing, statistical association of individual TCRs with disease status, and machine learning. Typing coverage varied by locus: roughly 629-640 donors for A, B, C, DRB1 and DQB1; roughly 500 for DQA1; about 590 for DPA1; some 470 for DPB1. All discovery cohort repertoires had been generated on a single sequencing platform. Four or five DR-DQ haplotypes were handled as single units for association and clustering because linkage in the cohort was strong. In the later analysis, no new phenotypic data were used to find candidate immune exposures; instead, reliance was placed on TCR beta sequences and their occurrence across donors. Both class I and class II loci were covered by HLA typing, at four-digit resolution. The aim of the study was to test whether cataloging public T cell receptors could identify signatures of past pathogen exposure. Of the 300 to 400 genotyped donors, 65% to 90% fell in the genetic ancestry cluster associated with self-reported Caucasian donors. Among about 390 genotyped donors of the cohort, an average of roughly 240,000 unique TCR beta nucleotide sequences were sequenced per donor, 15% to 20% of them non-productive. An early release that covered more than 550 HLA-typed donors contained about 300 gigabases of sequencing data and tens of millions of unique TCR sequences. Donor age, sex, ethnicity and CMV serostatus were compiled alongside the repertoire data. General conclusions and limits of the study: Correlated functional status among segregating V segments might be attributable to linkage disequilibrium, but an unknown experimental factor could not be ruled out. Roughly uniform sequencing depth across donors was assumed in presence/absence analyses, although this assumption may not hold. At a false discovery rate of 0.05, a later analysis linked 15,000 to 20,000 TCR beta sequences to specific HLA alleles. A cluster of highly shared sequence variants was judged likely to represent a technical artifact of the sequencing pipeline. Assigning TCR associations to individual alleles was difficult when HLA alleles, especially DR and DQ, strongly co-occurred. A few of the identified cytomegalovirus-associated TCR beta chains were confirmed in vitro to be specific for cytomegalovirus antigens. Because HLA typing was missing for some donors at each locus, association tests included only the typed subset. In an earlier analysis of 587 of the donors, most TCR beta V segments were observed in productive rearrangements about 90% or about 30% of the time, broadly matching IMGT annotations. A further reported finding was that TCR beta sequences accurately predicted the HLA-A and HLA-B alleles for most subjects in the first cohort. The authors suggested that the approach could potentially be extended to other disease states and immunological phenotypes. In a later analysis, most CMV-associated TCR beta chains were found to appear HLA-restricted, with HLA associations seemingly driven largely by CMV exposure. In a later analysis, TCR association rates were found to vary across HLA loci, with the most associated TCRs seen for DRB1 alleles and the fewest for HLA-C alleles. Several of the top co-occurrence clusters appeared to be linked to parvovirus B19, influenza, CMV and Epstein-Barr virus, according to a later analysis. A later analysis found that HLA-associated TCR beta chains were more clonally expanded and had lower generation probabilities than equally common non-associated chains. The study listed approximately 160 TCR beta chains as associated with cytomegalovirus. V-gene and J-gene trimming of TCR beta chains was associated with a missense DCLRE1C variant in a later genetic analysis, and the association was replicated in an independent cohort. This cohort had only TCR beta chains sequenced, and the lack of alpha or paired-chain data limited which features could be detected. Because counts were too low, about 18 rarely observed V segments, including chromosome 9 orphons, were left out of the earlier analysis of a few hundred of the donors. Most TCR sequences were observed very rarely across donors, whereas some public TCRs were present in many individuals. The 87-base-pair reads could not distinguish some IMGT-functional V segments, including TRBV6-2 and TRBV6-3, so those segments were excluded. Compared with the roughly 700-donor mean, donors in an Asian-associated ancestry cluster had fewer N-insertions in productive TCRs, according to a later genetic analysis. CMV serostatus was the only immune exposure information available for the cohort. The classifier was reported to diagnose cytomegalovirus status with high specificity and sensitivity in both the original and validation cohorts.

Libraries were constructed by the immunoSEQ multiplex PCR assay. For the multiplex PCR, a mixture combining 60 forward primers for TCR Vbeta segments and 13 reverse primers for TCR Jbeta segments was used. Amplification of the CDR3 region of rearranged TCR beta genes was performed with a multiplex PCR assay on genomic DNA. The Illumina HiSeq System was used to sequence the amplified TCR beta libraries as 87-base-pair reads. The original methods were these. A later analysis counted tens of millions of unique TCR beta chains across the 640 or so repertoires, and around 12 million of these chains were shared by at least two donors. Raw reads were error-corrected and collapsed into unique sequences with a nearest-neighbor algorithm that merged closely related sequences to remove PCR and sequencing errors. Alignment of CDR3 sequences to IMGT reference sequences was used to assign V, D and J gene segments. Each retained sequence needed at least a six-nucleotide match to both a V gene segment and a J gene segment. Rearrangements were called productive when the CDR3 lacked stop codons and stayed in frame with V and J; all others were non-productive. CDR3 was defined according to IMGT convention as the region running from the second conserved V-encoded cysteine to the conserved J-encoded phenylalanine. The earlier analysis of about 640 of the donors excluded any sequence lacking an unambiguous match to a single V gene segment. In an earlier analysis of approximately 590 of the donors, V segments were called functional above 56.7% productive rearrangements and were called segregating when the between-donor standard deviation exceeded 5%. To diagnose cytomegalovirus status from the catalog of TCR beta chain sequences, a statistical classification framework was built. A later analysis assigned V and J genes by comparing TCR nucleotide sequences with IMGT/GENE-DB human TR gene sequences. A later analysis assigned CDR3 sequences and most-parsimonious VDJ recombination scenarios with the TCRdist pipeline. A later analysis defined each TCR beta chain by its CDR3 amino acid sequence plus V-gene family, and excluded reads lacking a unique V-gene family. As a way to deal with suspected cross-contamination and a sequencing artifact, a later analysis dropped nearly 600 nucleotide sequences that were highly shared and had low generation probability. A later analysis calculated a clonal expansion index for each public chain from normalized within-repertoire ranks of inferred template counts. In a later analysis, generation probabilities were computed using a VDJ recombination model fitted to out-of-frame rearrangements, and the results were checked against IGoR. In a later analysis, hypergeometric tests were used to score TCR-TCR, TCR-HLA and TCR-CMV co-occurrence, with a repertoire-size bias correction applied to TCR pairs. False discovery rates were estimated in a later analysis by permuting HLA or CMV assignments 20 times. In a later analysis, co-occurring TCRs were grouped using DBSCAN, and TCRdist sequence similarity was added for clustering within HLA-allele-positive subsets. Repertoires with fewer than 30,000 or more than 120,000 public chains, plus five repertoires with anomalous nucleotide sharing, were excluded from co-occurrence clustering. The immuneACCESS repertoire file appears here via TCRdb, limited to in-frame rearrangements. These files lack a portion of the clones; in checked studies, under half of the deficit traces to unresolved V genes, and the cause of the others is not known. The DNA gave D and trimming, while V, J and clone size come from that table. The sample has approximately 110,000 clones on record, roughly two thirds of them singletons. Clones ranked in the top ten supply approximately 3% of the sample.

The cohort comprised around 690 healthy bone marrow donors. At the time of sampling, every cohort member was nominally healthy, though immune exposures that went unrecorded were likely present. The donor was CMV seronegative and belonged to the group of roughly 330 seronegative cohort members. A peripheral blood sample was provided by each donor, and peripheral blood mononuclear cells were used for TCR beta sequencing. Genomic DNA extraction from the blood cell samples was performed with the Qiagen DNeasy Blood Extraction Kit. For this clone: It lacks a known antigen. There are no base qualities to consult, and no much larger clone falls within one base.

V was cut back by 5 bases and J by 2 bases, leaving a gap of 6 bases between them. The germline V gene gives CDR1 as MDHEN and CDR2 as SYDVKM. From cysteine to phenylalanine, the CDR3 is 13 amino acids long. Only the CDR3 part of the read is kept: 39 bases, read in frame from the first base. The sequenced material came from PBMCs. The rearranged chain carries TRBV28 and TRBJ2-2, with the D gene call left open. This TCR was sampled from a man aged 25 to 40 in good health and CMV-seronegative. The sequenced DNA: TGTGCCAGCAGTCGTATAAACACCGGGGAGCTGTTTTTT. Translated, this gives CASSRINTGELFF.